Listed here is a single T cell receptor (beta chain). The CDR3 extends over 13 amino acids. Looked up from germline, CDR1 is SGDLS and CDR2 is YYNGEE. Trimming shortened V by 4 bases and J by 3 bases, and 8 bases separated the two germline ends. The sample originates from a study of blood T cell repertoires in COVID-19. Overall study context: Collection of acute and convalescent COVID-19 samples took place in the United States, Italy and Spain.

Some clones are missing from TCRdb's copy, which holds only in-frame ones; the method was immunoSEQ multiplex PCR. Counted here are about 250,000 clones, roughly 81% occurring once; the ten biggest clones make up less than 4.5%. The source is a man aged 45-65 years with acute or convalescent COVID-19. The sequencing sample was made of peripheral blood. V and J are TRBV9 and TRBJ1-5; D is possibly TRBD1 (6 bases). DNA for the CDR3: TGTGCCAGCAGCAGGGACATCAATCAGCCCCAGCATTTT. This translates into CASSRDINQPQHF.